This section outlines one T cell receptor beta chain sequence together with its context. The antigen it recognizes is unknown. No per-base quality is available; no much larger clone lies one base away. The sample's time point, from its label and the paper: around 2 years on ibrutinib. For TCR beta library preparation, roughly 2 micrograms of genomic DNA was extracted from cryopreserved PBMCs. Longitudinal blood samples from CLL patients on ibrutinib monotherapy were analyzed using high-throughput TCR beta sequencing. The patients took part in an open-label, single-center phase 2 trial of ibrutinib monotherapy. CDR1 MNHEY and CDR2 SMNVEV were looked up in the germline V gene (reference sequence). V gives up 4 bases and J gives up 6 bases, and the segment between their germline ends measures 10 bases. Measured from the cysteine to the phenylalanine, the CDR3 is 13 residues long. Only the CDR3 region is kept as DNA, spanning 39 bases read in frame from base 1.

The data were taken from a study of cytotoxic CD8 clonotypes in ibrutinib-treated CLL (TCRdb year 2021). Regarding the study in general: The cohort had 11 relapsed/refractory and around 15 treatment-naive patients; some 17 were IGHV unmutated. Cryopreserved peripheral blood mononuclear cells were obtained prior to treatment, at the time of response, and at either disease progression or sustained remission. Longitudinal samples were available for about 30% of the 86 trial participants. An average of roughly 250,000 productive templates and roughly 94,000 productive rearrangements was obtained per sample. Samples at response were collected after a median of about 12 months of treatment, with a range of roughly 6 to 36 months. All remission and progressive disease samples were collected while patients were still receiving ibrutinib. Partial responses were observed in some 24 patients and complete responses in 2; after a median follow-up of 68 months, remission was maintained in roughly 14 patients and progression was observed in approximately 12. The study at large found these results: Public clonotypes were found to be uncommon and were observed to contract or remain stable during treatment; the increase in clonality was shown to reflect expansion of private clonotypes at ibrutinib response. At baseline, clonality was higher than in age-matched healthy donors and showed a strong correlation with circulating CD8+ T-cell counts. Sampling times were not matched between patients in sustained remission and patients whose disease was progressing, and lymph node repertoires were not examined. An increase in clonality was observed at ibrutinib response, with clonality remaining stable during sustained remission and falling back toward baseline at progression.

Each clonotype received, on average, about 10x coverage in deep resolution sequencing performed on a MiSeq, where the target depth lay between 1 in 1 million and 1 in 200,000 T cells. The immunoSEQ hsTCRB Kit was used to generate the TCR beta libraries. The original methods were these. The data were analyzed with ImmunoSEQ Analyzer and ImmunoSEQ Data Assistant, and V, D and J gene assignments followed IMGT definitions. Clonality, which ranges from 0 to 1, was calculated as one minus the normalized Shannon entropy of productive rearrangement frequencies. Public clonotype analysis was restricted to overrepresented clonotypes comprising at least 0.05% of each patient's repertoire. Some 13 age-matched healthy donor repertoires from immuneACCESS were used as controls for clonality. TCRdb took over this immuneACCESS table, retaining in-frame rearrangements with V and J assigned. Such tables are incomplete; in checked studies, under half of the missing clones stem from an unresolved V gene, and the remainder is unexplained. V and J calls and clone size are those listed in that table; D and trimming were worked out from the DNA. Counted in this sample were around 70,000 clones; roughly 80% of them appeared once. The leading ten clones occupy about 40% of the sample.

In this chain, TRBV27 is recombined with TRBJ1-5; too little of a D gene remains to name it. The sample in question was PBMCs, obtained after 24 months of ibrutinib treatment. The receptor was derived from a human donor with chronic lymphocytic leukemia. CDR3 region: CASSSRPGQPQHF. The sequence in DNA is TGTGCCAGCAGTTCTCGCCCCGGTCAGCCCCAGCATTTT.